These 2 T cell receptor beta chains were sequenced from one sample in a study of human T cells and chemical hapten exposure. From the RACE reads, TCRdb called clonotypes with MiXCR, one entry per CDR3 protein. This table has around 47,000 distinct CDR3 sequences, roughly 3.5% appearing once. The time point is: healthy volunteer bleed at 6 weeks. Total RNA came from unfractionated whole blood. Sequencing used whole blood. The receptors shown here come from a human donor in good health. Some clones in this sample may be carry-over from other donors' samples.

Notes on this clonotype: One base away lies a much larger clone, so this may be a sequencing read error. The conserved closing phenylalanine or tryptophan is absent in this CDR3, likely reflecting a read error. The genes are TRBV4-1 and TRBJ2-1; TRBD2 aligns across 9 bases. The junction had 18 bases not matched to a gene; V was cut back by 3 bases and J by 0 bases. CDR1 MGHRA and CDR2 YSYEKL come from the germline V gene. The CDR3 is 21 residues long. The CDR3 protein is CASSQKAPGSGSYSSYNEQFS. CDR3 DNA sequence: TGCGCCAGCAGCCAGAAGGCCCCCGGTAGCGGGAGTTACAGCTCCTACAATGAGCAGTTCTCC.

In its sample, this clonotype was seen many times. The chain couples TRBV10-3 to TRBJ2-3, with D perhaps being TRBD1 or TRBD2 (7 bases each). Trimming took 10 bases from V and 2 from J, leaving 13 bases between them. Germline CDR1 reads ENHRY; CDR2 reads SYGVKD. CDR3 length equals 13 residues. DNA of the CDR3: TGTGCCAGCGGGGGACAGACCACAGATACGCAGTATTTT. Translated: CASGGQTTDTQYF.